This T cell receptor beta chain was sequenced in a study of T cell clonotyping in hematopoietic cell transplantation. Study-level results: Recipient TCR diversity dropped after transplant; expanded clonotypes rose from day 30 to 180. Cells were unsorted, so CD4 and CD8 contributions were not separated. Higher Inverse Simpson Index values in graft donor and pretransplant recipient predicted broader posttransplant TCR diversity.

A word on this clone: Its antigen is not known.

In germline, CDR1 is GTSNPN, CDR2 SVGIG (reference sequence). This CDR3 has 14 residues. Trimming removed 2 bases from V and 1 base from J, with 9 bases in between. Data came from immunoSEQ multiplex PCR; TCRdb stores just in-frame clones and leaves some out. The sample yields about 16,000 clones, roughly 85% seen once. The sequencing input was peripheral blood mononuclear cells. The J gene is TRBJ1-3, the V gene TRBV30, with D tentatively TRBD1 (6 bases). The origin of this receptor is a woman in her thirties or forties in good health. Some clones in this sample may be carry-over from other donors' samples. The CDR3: CAWSTGMSGNTIYF. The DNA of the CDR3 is TGTGCCTGGAGTACAGGGATGTCTGGAAACACCATATATTTT.